This T cell receptor beta chain was sequenced during a study of cytomegalovirus exposure and HLA in healthy donors. In the study overall: Caucasian-associated ancestry cluster membership applied to approximately 84% of around 400 genotyped donors.

PCR employed 60 Vbeta and 13 Jbeta primers. Authors' processing steps: A later analysis counted approximately 80 million unique TCR beta chains, some 11 million shared. The protocol was immunoSEQ multiplex PCR, while the TCRdb copy is restricted to in-frame clones and leaves out a portion. D and trimming were read from the DNA, whereas the V and J calls and clone size are those reported in that table. The table lists 110,000 or so clones, 69% of them singletons. The sequencing sample was made of PBMCs. This TCR was recovered from a woman between 65 and 79 years old in good health and CMV-seropositive.

The CDR3 DNA follows: TGTGCCAGTGGGACAGGGGGCTTGAACACTGAAGCTTTCTTT. It is translated as CASGTGGLNTEAFF. This rearrangement joins TRBV6-1 to TRBJ1-1; 12 nucleotides align to TRBD1. V gave up 9 bases and J gave up 0 bases; unmatched junction bases: 2. Germline CDR1 reads MNHNS; CDR2 reads SASEGT. The CDR3 length is 14 residues.